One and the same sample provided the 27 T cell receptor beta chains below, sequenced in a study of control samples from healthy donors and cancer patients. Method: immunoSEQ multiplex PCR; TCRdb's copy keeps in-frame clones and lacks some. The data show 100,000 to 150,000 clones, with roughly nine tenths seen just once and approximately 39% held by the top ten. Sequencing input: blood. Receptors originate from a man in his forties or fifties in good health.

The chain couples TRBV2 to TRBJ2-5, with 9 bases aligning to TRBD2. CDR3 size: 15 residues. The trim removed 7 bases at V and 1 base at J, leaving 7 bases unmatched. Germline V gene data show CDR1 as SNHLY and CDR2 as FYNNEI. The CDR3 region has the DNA TGTGCCAGCACCAAGGCTAGCGGGGCCCAAGAGACCCAGTACTTC. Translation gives CASTKASGAQETQYF.

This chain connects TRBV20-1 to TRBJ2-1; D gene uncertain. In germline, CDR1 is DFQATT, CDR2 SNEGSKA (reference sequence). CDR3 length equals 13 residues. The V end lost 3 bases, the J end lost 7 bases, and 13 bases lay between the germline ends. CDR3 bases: TGCAGTGCTAGTAGGGTACGGCGGAATGAGCAGTTCTTC. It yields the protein CSASRVRRNEQFF.

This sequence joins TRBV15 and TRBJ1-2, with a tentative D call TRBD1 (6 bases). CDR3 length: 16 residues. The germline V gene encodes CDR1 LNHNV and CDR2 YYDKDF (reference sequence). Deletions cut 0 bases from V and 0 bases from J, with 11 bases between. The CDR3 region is CATSRDFGTTNYGYTF. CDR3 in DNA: TGTGCCACCAGCAGAGATTTTGGGACAACTAACTATGGCTACACCTTC. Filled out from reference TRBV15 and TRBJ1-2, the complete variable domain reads DAMVIQNPRYQVTQFGKPVTLSCSQTLNHNVMYWYQQKSSQAPKLLFHYYDKDFNNEADTPDNFQSRRPNTSFCFLDIRSPGLGDTAMYLCATSRDFGTTNYGYTFGSGTRLTVV.

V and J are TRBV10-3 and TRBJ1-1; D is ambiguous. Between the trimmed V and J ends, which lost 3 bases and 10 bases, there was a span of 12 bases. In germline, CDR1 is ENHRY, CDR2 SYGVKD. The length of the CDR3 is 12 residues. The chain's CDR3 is CAISDAGKRAFF. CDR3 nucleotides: TGTGCCATCAGTGATGCGGGGAAGAGAGCTTTCTTT.

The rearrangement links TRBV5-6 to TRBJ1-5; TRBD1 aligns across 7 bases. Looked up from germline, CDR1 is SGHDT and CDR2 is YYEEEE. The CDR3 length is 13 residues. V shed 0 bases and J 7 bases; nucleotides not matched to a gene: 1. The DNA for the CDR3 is TGTGCCAGCAGCTTGGACAGGGGACAGCCCCAGCATTTT. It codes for CASSLDRGQPQHF.

In DNA form, the CDR3 reads TGTGCCAGCAGCTCAGGGCATTTGAACACTGAAGCTTTCTTT. Translated, it gives CASSSGHLNTEAFF. The chain is built from TRBV7-2 and TRBJ1-1, with D possibly matching TRBD1 (5 bases). V lost 4 bases and J 0 bases, leaving 9 bases between the germline ends. The length of the CDR3 is 14 residues. The V gene's germline CDR1 is SGHTA and CDR2 FQGNSA.

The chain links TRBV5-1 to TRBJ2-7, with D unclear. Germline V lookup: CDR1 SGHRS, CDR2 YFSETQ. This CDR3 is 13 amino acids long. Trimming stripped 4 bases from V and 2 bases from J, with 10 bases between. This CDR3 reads CASSTGLTYEQYF. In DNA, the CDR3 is TGCGCCAGCAGCACGGGCCTTACCTACGAGCAGTACTTC.

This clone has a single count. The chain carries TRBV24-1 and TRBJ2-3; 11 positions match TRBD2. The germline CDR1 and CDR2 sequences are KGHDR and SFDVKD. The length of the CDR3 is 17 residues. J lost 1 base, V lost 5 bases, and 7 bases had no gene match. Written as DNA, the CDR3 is TGTGCCACCAGTGCAACTAGCGGGGGCCTTCGCACAGATACGCAGTATTTT. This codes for CATSATSGGLRTDTQYF.

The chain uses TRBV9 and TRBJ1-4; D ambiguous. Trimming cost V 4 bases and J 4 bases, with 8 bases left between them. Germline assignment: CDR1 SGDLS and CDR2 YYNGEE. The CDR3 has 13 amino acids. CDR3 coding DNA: TGTGCCAGCAGCATCGGTCTTAATGAAAAACTGTTTTTT. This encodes CASSIGLNEKLFF.

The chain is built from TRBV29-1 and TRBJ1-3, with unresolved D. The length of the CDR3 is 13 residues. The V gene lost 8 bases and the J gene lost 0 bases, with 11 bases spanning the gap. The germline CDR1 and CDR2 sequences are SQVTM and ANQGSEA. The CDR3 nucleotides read TGCAGCATAGAACAAGTCTCTGGAAACACCATATATTTT. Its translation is CSIEQVSGNTIYF.

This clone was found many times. The CDR3, as DNA: TGTGCCAGCAGCTTAGGTTGGGCCGGGGAGCTGTTTTTT. Amino acids: CASSLGWAGELFF. This sequence joins TRBV11-2 and TRBJ2-2, with D unresolved. Germline V gives CDR1 SGHAT, CDR2 FQNNGV. V was cut by 1 base and J by 6 bases, with 6 bases left in between. The CDR3 covers 13 residues.

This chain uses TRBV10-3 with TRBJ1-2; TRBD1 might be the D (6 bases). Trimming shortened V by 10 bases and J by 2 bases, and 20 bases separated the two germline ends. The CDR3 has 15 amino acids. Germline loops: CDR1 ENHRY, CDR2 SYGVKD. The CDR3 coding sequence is TGTGCCACCAAGGGGGGGGGTCCCGCCAACTATGGCTACACCTTC. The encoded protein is CATKGGGPANYGYTF.

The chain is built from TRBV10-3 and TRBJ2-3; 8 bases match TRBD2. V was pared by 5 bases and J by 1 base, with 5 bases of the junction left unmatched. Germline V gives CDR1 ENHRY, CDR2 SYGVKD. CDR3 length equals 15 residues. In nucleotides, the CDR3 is TGTGCCATCAGTAGCGGGGGCTTAGGCACAGATACGCAGTATTTT. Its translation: CAISSGGLGTDTQYF.

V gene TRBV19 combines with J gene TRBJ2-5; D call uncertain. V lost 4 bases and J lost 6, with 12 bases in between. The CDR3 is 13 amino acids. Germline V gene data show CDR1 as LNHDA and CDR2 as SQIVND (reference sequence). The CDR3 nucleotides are TGTGCCAGTAGTACCGACGCCGACAAGACCCAGTACTTC. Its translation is CASSTDADKTQYF.

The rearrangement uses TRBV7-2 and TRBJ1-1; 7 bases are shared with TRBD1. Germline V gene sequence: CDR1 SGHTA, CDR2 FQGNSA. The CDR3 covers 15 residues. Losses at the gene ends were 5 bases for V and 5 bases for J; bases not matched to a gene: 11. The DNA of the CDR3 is TGTGCCAGCAGCCCCCAGGGGGGGCGGCAAACTGAAGCTTTCTTT. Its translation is CASSPQGGRQTEAFF.

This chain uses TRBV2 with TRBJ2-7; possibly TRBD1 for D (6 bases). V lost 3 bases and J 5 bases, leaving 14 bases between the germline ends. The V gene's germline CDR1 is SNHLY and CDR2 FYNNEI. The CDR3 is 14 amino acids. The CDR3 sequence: CASSETAGANEQYF. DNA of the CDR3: TGTGCCAGCAGTGAGACGGCAGGGGCTAACGAGCAGTACTTC.

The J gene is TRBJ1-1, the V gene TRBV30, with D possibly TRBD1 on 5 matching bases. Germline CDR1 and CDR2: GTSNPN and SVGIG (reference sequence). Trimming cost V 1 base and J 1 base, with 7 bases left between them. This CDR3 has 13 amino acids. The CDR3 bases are TGTGCCTGGAGTGCTCAGGGGAACACTGAAGCTTTCTTT. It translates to CAWSAQGNTEAFF.

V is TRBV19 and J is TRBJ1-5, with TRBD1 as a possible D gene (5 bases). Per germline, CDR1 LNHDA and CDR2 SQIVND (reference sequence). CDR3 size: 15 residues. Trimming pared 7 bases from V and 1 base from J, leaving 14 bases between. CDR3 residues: CASTAGRLSNQPQHF. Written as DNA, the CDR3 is TGTGCCAGTACCGCGGGGCGGCTCAGCAATCAGCCCCAGCATTTT.

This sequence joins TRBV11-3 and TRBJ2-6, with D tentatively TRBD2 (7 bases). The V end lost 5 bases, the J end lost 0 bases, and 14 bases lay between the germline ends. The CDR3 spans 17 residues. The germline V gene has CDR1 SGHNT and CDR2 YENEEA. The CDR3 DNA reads TGTGCCAGCAGCCCAGGGGAGGGTAGCTCTGGGGCCAACGTCCTGACTTTC. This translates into CASSPGEGSSGANVLTF.

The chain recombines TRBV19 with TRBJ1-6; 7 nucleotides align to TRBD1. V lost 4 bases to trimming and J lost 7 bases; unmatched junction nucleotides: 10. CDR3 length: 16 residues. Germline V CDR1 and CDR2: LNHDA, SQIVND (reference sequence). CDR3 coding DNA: TGTGCCAGTAGTACCCTCAGGACAGGAGAAAATTCACCCCTCCACTTT. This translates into CASSTLRTGENSPLHF.

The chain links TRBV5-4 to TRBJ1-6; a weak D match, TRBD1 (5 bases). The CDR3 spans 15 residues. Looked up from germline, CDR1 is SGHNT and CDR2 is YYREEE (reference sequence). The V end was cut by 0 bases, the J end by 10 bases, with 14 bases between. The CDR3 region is CASSLAGRGDSPLHF. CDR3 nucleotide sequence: TGTGCCAGCAGCTTGGCAGGGAGGGGTGACTCACCCCTCCACTTT.

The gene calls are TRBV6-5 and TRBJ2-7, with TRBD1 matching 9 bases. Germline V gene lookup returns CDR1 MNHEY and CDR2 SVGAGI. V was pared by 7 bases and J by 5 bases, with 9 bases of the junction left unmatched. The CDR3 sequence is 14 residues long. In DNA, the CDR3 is TGTGCCAGCACCCGGCCCGGGACAGGGAACGAGCAGTACTTC. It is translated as CASTRPGTGNEQYF.

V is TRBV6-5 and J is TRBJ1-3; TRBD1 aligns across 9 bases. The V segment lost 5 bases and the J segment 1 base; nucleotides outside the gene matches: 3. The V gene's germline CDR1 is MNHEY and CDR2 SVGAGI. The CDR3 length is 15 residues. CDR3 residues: CASSPGQGSGNTIYF. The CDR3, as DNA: TGTGCCAGCAGTCCCGGACAGGGGTCTGGAAACACCATATATTTT.

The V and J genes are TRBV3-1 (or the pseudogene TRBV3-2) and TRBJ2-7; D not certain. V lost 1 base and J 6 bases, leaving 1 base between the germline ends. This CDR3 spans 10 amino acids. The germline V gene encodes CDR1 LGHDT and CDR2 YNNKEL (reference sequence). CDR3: CASSQAEQYF. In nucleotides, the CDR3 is TGTGCCAGCAGCCAAGCCGAGCAGTACTTC.

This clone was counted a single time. The CDR3 bases are TGTGCCAGCAGCTTAGTCCAGGGGAGCAATCAGCCCCAGCATTTT. Its protein is CASSLVQGSNQPQHF. V and J are TRBV11-2 and TRBJ1-5; tentatively, D is TRBD1 (6 bases). V was cut by 1 base and J by 1 base, with 8 bases left in between. This CDR3 is 15 amino acids long. Germline CDR1 reads SGHAT; CDR2 reads FQNNGV.

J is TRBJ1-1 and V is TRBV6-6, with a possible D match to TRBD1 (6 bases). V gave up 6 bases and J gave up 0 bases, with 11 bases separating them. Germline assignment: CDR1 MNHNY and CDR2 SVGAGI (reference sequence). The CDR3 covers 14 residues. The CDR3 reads CASSYRAMNTEAFF. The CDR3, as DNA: TGTGCCAGCAGCTACAGGGCTATGAACACTGAAGCTTTCTTT.

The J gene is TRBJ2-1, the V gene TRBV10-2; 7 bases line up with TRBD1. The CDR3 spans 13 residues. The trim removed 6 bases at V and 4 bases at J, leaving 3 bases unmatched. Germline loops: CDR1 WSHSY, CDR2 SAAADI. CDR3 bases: TGCGCCAGCAGGGGACAGCTATACAATGAGCAGTTCTTC. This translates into CASRGQLYNEQFF.